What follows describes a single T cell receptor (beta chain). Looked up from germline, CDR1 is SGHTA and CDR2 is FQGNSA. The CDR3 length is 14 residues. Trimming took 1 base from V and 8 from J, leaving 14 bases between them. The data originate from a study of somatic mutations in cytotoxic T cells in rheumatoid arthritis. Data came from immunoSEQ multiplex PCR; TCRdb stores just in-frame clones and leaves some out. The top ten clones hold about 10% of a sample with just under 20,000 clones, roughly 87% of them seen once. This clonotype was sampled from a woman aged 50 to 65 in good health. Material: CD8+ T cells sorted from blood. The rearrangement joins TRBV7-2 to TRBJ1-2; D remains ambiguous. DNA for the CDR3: TGTGCCAGCAGCTTAGAGGCCAGCATATGGGGCTACACCTTC. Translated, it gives CASSLEASIWGYTF.